These 8 T cell receptor beta chains were sequenced from one sample in a study of radiation and T cells in renal cell carcinoma. This table comes from immunoSEQ multiplex PCR, and its TCRdb copy is limited to in-frame clones, with some not included. The sample lists approximately 75,000 clones; 82% were seen once. The time point is: blood 2 weeks post-SBRT. Documented treatment: 15 Gy SBRT to primary tumor, nephrectomy 4 weeks later. The sequencing here drew on blood, taken from a patient whose treatment included radiotherapy and nephrectomy. These receptors all stem from a man in his sixties with renal cell carcinoma.

The rearrangement links TRBV5-1 to TRBJ2-5; the D is unclear. The V end lost 0 bases, the J end lost 2 bases, and 8 bases lay between the germline ends. The germline V gene has CDR1 SGHRS and CDR2 YFSETQ. The CDR3 has 14 residues. The CDR3 DNA reads TGCGCCAGCAGCTTGGCGGCCTTTCAAGAGACCCAGTACTTC. Protein product: CASSLAAFQETQYF.

This sequence joins TRBV6-6 and TRBJ2-5, with D possibly TRBD2 on 7 matching bases. Deletions cut 2 bases from V and 4 bases from J, with 14 bases between. CDR1 is MNHNY and CDR2 is SVGAGI in the germline V gene (reference sequence). CDR3 length: 15 amino acids. The CDR3 protein is CASSYRGGGGETQYF. The CDR3 DNA reads as TGTGCCAGCAGTTACCGGGGAGGGGGAGGAGAGACCCAGTACTTC.

This chain connects TRBV18 to TRBJ1-1; TRBD1 is a possible D gene (5 bases). Germline V gives CDR1 KGHSH, CDR2 LQKENI. The CDR3 has 15 amino acids. V was clipped by 2 bases and J by 0 bases, with 10 bases between them. CDR3 sequence reads: CASSPLRGVNTEAFF. The CDR3 DNA reads as TGTGCCAGCTCACCATTGCGGGGGGTGAACACTGAAGCTTTCTTT.

The rearrangement joins TRBV28 to TRBJ2-1; D ambiguous. V shed 1 base and J shed 4 bases, with 11 bases lying between them. The CDR3 consists of 15 residues. The V gene's germline CDR1 is MDHEN and CDR2 SYDVKM. The CDR3 DNA is TGTGCCAGCAGTTTATCAGGAGATGGGTACAATGAGCAGTTCTTC. This codes for CASSLSGDGYNEQFF.

DNA for the CDR3: TGTGCCACCAGCAGAGATAGCAGCGCCGCTCGGGCCCAGCATTTT. Its protein product is CATSRDSSAARAQHF. J is TRBJ1-5 and V is TRBV15; D ambiguous. CDR1 LNHNV and CDR2 YYDKDF come from the germline V gene (reference sequence). Trimming removed 0 bases at V and 11 bases at J, with 17 bases between. The CDR3 totals 15 residues. The full variable domain, completed using reference TRBV15 and TRBJ1-5, is DAMVIQNPRYQVTQFGKPVTLSCSQTLNHNVMYWYQQKSSQAPKLLFHYYDKDFNNEADTPDNFQSRRPNTSFCFLDIRSPGLGDTAMYLCATSRDSSAARAQHFGDGTRLSIL.

The chain joins TRBV19 to TRBJ1-1, with D possibly being TRBD1 (6 bases). V gave up 10 bases and J gave up 0 bases, with 21 bases separating them. This CDR3 region has 16 residues. The germline gives CDR1 LNHDA, CDR2 SQIVND (reference sequence). CDR3 DNA: TGTGCCACCAGCACCTGGGGGCAGGGTATGAACACTGAAGCTTTCTTT. Amino acid sequence: CATSTWGQGMNTEAFF.

V usage is TRBV4-2 and J usage is TRBJ2-3, with TRBD2 as a possible D gene (5 bases). The CDR3 sequence is 15 residues long. Trimming shortened V by 3 bases and J by 4 bases, and 14 bases separated the two germline ends. The germline gives CDR1 LGHNA, CDR2 YNFKEQ. CDR3 region: CASSQAGLGADTQYF. The CDR3 DNA sequence: TGTGCCAGCAGCCAGGCGGGCCTTGGAGCAGATACGCAGTATTTT.

The V and J genes are TRBV7-9 and TRBJ1-1; D is ambiguous. The CDR3 is made up of 15 amino acids. Germline loops: CDR1 SEHNR, CDR2 FQNEAQ (reference sequence). V lost 5 bases, J lost 0 bases, and 13 bases lay in between. The CDR3 here is CASSVWLGVNTEAFF. DNA of the CDR3: TGTGCCAGCAGCGTGTGGTTGGGCGTGAACACTGAAGCTTTCTTT.